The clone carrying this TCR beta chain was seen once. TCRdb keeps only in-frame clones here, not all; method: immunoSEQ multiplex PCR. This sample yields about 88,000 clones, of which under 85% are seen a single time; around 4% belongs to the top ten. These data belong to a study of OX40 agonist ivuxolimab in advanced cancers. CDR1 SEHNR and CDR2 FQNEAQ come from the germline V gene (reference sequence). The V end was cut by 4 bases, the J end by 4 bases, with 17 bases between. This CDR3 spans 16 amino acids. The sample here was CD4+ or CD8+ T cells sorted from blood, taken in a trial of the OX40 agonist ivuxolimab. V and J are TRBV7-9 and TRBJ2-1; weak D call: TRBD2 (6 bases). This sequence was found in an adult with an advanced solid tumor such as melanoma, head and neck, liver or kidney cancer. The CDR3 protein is CASSSLRDSNYNEQFF. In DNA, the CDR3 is TGTGCCAGCAGCTCCCTCCGGGACTCAAATTACAATGAGCAGTTCTTC.